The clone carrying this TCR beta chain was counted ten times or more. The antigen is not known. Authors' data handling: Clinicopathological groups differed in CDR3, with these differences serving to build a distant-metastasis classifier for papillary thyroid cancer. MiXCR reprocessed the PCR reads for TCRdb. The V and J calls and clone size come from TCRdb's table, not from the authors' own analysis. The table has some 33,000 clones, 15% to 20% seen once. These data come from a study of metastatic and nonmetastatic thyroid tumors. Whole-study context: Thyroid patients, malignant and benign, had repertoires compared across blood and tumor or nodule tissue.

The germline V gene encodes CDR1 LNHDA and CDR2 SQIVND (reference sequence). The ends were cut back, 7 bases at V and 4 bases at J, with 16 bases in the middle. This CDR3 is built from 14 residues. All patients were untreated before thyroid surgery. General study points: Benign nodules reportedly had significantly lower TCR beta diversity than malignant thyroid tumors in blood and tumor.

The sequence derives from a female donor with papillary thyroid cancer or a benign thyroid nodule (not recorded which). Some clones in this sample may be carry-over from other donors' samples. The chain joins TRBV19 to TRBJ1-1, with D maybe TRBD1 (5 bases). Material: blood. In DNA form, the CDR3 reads TGTGCCAGTAAGGGGATGGACTTCAGCACTGAAGCTTTCTTT. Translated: CASKGMDFSTEAFF.